This T cell receptor beta chain was documented in a study of T cell changes during pregnancy in multiple sclerosis. The repertoire was sequenced with immunoSEQ multiplex PCR; TCRdb's copy has only in-frame clones and lacks some. The sample holds 55,000 to 75,000 clones, 91% seen once. Germline CDR1 SGHNT, CDR2 YYREEE (reference sequence). Trimming cost V 3 bases and J 3 bases, with 12 bases left between them. The CDR3 loop spans 14 amino acids. The rearrangement links TRBV5-4 to TRBJ1-1; maybe TRBD1 (5 bases). The sample in question was peripheral blood, obtained in the third trimester of pregnancy. This TCR came from a female donor in good health, enrolled as a control in a pregnancy study. CDR3 coding DNA: TGTGCCAGCAGCTCAACAGGTCTGGACACTGAAGCTTTCTTT. Encoded protein: CASSSTGLDTEAFF.